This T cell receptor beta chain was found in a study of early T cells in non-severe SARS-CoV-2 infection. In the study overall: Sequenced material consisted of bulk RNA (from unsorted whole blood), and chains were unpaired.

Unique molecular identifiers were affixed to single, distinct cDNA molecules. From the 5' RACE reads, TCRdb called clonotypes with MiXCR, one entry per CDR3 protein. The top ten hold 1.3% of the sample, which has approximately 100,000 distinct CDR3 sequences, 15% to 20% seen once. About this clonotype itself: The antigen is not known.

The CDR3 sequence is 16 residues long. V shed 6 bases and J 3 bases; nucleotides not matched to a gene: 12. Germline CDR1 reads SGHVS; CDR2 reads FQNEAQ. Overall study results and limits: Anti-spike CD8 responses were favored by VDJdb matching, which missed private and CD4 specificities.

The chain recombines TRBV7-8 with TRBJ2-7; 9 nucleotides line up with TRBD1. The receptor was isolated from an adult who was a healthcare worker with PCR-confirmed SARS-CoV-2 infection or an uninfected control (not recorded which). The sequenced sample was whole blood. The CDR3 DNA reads TGTGCCAGCAGACCCAGATCGGACAGGGGATACTACGAGCAGTACTTC. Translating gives CASRPRSDRGYYEQYF.